The clone carrying this T cell receptor beta chain occurred many times. The antigen remains undetermined. Library construction for TCR beta used iRepertoire HTBI primers and Arm-PCR of CDR3 regions. Original data processing: Gene usage covered over 55 TRBV and roughly 14 TRBJ segments. Via MiXCR, TCRdb re-called the multiplex PCR reads, giving one row per CDR3 protein. In this record, the V and J calls reflect TCRdb's handling and not the investigators' own analysis. Altogether 200,000 to 250,000 distinct CDR3 sequences are present, 20% to 25% being singletons, with the ten largest covering approximately 15%. There are 12 residues in the CDR3. Germline V gene data show CDR1 as MDHEN and CDR2 as SYDVKM. Trimming removed 5 bases at V and 3 bases at J, with 8 bases between. Sample time point: newly diagnosed GD, antithyroid drugs for less than 3 months. RNA isolated from PBMCs was used to make the TCR library.

This sample is part of a study of regulatory T cells in long-lasting Graves disease. Looking at the study overall: Antithyroid drugs had been taken by newly diagnosed Graves' patients for under 3 months.

Findings and caveats of the study: Preferential use of TRBV28, TRBJ1-2 and TRBJ2-5 was seen in persistent disease. Examination was confined to peripheral blood, excluding thyroid tissue.

The sequenced sample was peripheral blood mononuclear cells (PBMCs), obtained at new diagnosis, from a patient treated with antithyroid drugs. The chain couples TRBV28 to TRBJ2-7; D unclear. The receptor was derived from a female donor with Graves disease. The CDR3, as DNA: TGTGCCAGCAGTCCTCAGGACTACGAGCAGTACTTC. Encoded protein: CASSPQDYEQYF.